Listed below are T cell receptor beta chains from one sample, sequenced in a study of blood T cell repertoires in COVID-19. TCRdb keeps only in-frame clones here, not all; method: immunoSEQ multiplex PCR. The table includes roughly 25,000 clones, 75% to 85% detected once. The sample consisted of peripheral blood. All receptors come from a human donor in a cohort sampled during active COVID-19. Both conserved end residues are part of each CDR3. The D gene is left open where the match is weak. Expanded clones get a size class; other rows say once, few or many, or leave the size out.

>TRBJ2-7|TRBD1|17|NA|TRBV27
CASSMGRSRTGPYEQYF
TGTGCCAGCAGTATGGGTCGAAGTCGGACAGGCCCCTACGAGCAGTACTTC
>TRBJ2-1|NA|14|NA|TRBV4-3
CASSQKLKGGEQFF
TGCGCCAGCAGCCAAAAACTGAAGGGAGGTGAGCAGTTCTTC
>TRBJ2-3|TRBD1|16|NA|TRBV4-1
CASSQLKGQGADTQYF
TGCGCCAGCAGCCAACTGAAGGGACAGGGAGCAGATACGCAGTATTTT
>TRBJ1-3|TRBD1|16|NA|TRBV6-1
CASSGIQGATGNTIYF
TGTGCCAGCAGTGGGATACAGGGGGCGACAGGAAACACCATATATTTT
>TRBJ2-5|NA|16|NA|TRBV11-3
CASSLGGGLGIETQYF
TGTGCCAGCAGCTTAGGAGGTGGCTTGGGTATAGAGACCCAGTACTTC
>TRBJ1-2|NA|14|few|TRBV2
CASGYQRGLRGYTF
TGTGCCAGCGGGTATCAGCGGGGCTTGAGAGGCTACACCTTC
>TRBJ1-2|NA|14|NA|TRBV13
CASSSRGARDGYTF
TGTGCCAGCAGCTCACGGGGGGCTCGTGATGGCTACACCTTC
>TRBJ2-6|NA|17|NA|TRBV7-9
CASSLVRERSGANVLTF
TGTGCCAGCAGCTTAGTCCGAGAACGTTCTGGGGCCAACGTCCTGACTTTC
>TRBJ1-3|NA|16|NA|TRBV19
CASSTEGELSGNTIYF
TGTGCCAGTAGTACTGAGGGGGAACTCTCTGGAAACACCATATATTTT
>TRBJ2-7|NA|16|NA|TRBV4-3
CASSQEPQTAGYEQYF
TGCGCCAGCAGCCAAGAACCACAGACAGCAGGATACGAGCAGTACTTC
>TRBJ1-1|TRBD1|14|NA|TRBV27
CASSRGTGNTEAFF
TGTGCCAGCAGCCGAGGGACAGGGAACACTGAAGCTTTCTTT
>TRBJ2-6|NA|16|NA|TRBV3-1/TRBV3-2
CASRPGQLAGANVLTF
TGTGCCAGCAGGCCCGGACAGCTGGCCGGGGCCAACGTCCTGACTTTC
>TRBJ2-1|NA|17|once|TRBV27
CASSLRGGRGSYNEQFF
TGTGCCAGCAGCCTTAGGGGGGGTCGGGGGTCCTACAATGAGCAGTTCTTC
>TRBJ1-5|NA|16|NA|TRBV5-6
CASSLAGGRSNQPQHF
TGTGCCAGCAGCTTGGCCGGGGGAAGGAGCAATCAGCCCCAGCATTTT
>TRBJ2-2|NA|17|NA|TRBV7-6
CASSLGGGGAGTGELFF
TGTGCCAGCAGCTTAGGAGGGGGGGGCGCCGGTACCGGGGAGCTGTTTTTT
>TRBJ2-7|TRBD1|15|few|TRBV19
CASSIDRGRVYEQYF
TGTGCCAGTAGTATCGACAGGGGGCGCGTCTACGAGCAGTACTTC
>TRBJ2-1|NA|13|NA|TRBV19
CASMKGSVHEQFF
TGTGCCAGTATGAAGGGGTCGGTCCATGAGCAGTTCTTC
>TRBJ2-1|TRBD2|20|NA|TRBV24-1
CATSLTGTSGPKGSYNEQFF
TGTGCCACCAGCCTAACCGGGACTAGCGGGCCCAAGGGCTCCTACAATGAGCAGTTCTTC
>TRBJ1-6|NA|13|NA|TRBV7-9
CASSYERSSPLHF
TGTGCCAGCAGCTACGAACGTAGTTCACCCCTCCACTTT
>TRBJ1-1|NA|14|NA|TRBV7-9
CASSPTVGRAEAFF
TGTGCCAGCAGCCCAACGGTGGGCAGGGCTGAAGCTTTCTTT
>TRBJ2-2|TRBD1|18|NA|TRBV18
CASSPIPPGQGTTGELFF
TGTGCCAGCTCACCAATACCACCGGGACAGGGTACCACCGGGGAGCTGTTTTTT
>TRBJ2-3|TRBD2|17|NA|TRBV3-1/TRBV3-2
CASSHISPGGPGDTQYF
TGTGCCAGCAGCCATATTAGTCCGGGAGGGCCAGGAGATACGCAGTATTTT
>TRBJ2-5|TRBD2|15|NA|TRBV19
CASSIASGGQETQYF
TGTGCCAGTAGTATTGCTAGCGGGGGCCAAGAGACCCAGTACTTC
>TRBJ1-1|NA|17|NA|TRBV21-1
CASSKVSDRARNTEAFF
TGTGCCAGCAGCAAAGTAAGTGACAGGGCCAGGAACACTGAAGCTTTCTTT
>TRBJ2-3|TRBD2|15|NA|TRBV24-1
CATSDLRGRTDTQYF
TGTGCCACCAGTGATTTGCGCGGGAGAACAGATACGCAGTATTTT
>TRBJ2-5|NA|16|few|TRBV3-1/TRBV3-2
CASSQSPGHREETQYF
TGTGCCAGCAGCCAGTCACCTGGACACCGTGAAGAGACCCAGTACTTC
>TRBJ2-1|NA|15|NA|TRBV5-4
CASSLGGPQYNEQFF
TGTGCCAGCAGCTTGGGAGGGCCGCAATACAATGAGCAGTTCTTC